This entry lists 24 T cell receptor beta chains sequenced from one sample in a study of shared clonotypes between healthy human individuals. Sequencing used immunoSEQ multiplex PCR; TCRdb keeps in-frame clones, though not all of them. The data contain under 2,500,000 clones, approximately 96% of them seen just once; the ten biggest clones take up 0.1% to 0.15%. The sample consisted of naive CD4+ T cells sorted from blood. The subset was: CD45RA+ positively selected. Receptor source: a young man in good health.

The chain combines TRBV19 with TRBJ2-5, with TRBD2 matching over 9 bases. The length of the CDR3 is 15 residues. V dropped 2 bases and J dropped 1; count of bases not matched to a gene: 2. The germline V gene encodes CDR1 LNHDA and CDR2 SQIVND (reference sequence). The chain's CDR3 is CASSIRRGGQETQYF. The CDR3 region has the DNA TGTGCCAGTAGTATAAGGCGGGGGGGCCAAGAGACCCAGTACTTC.

This clone was picked up one time. The genes are TRBV10-3 and TRBJ1-6; D unclear. The CDR3 is 16 residues long. With 10 bases removed from V and 7 bases from J, the gap between germline ends came to 23 bases. Germline-derived CDR1 and CDR2 are ENHRY and SYGVKD. The chain's CDR3 is CATKVLLSPENSPLHF. CDR3 coding DNA: TGTGCCACCAAGGTCTTGCTGTCGCCAGAAAATTCACCCCTCCACTTT.

The J gene is TRBJ2-7, the V gene TRBV28, with D possibly being TRBD2 (6 bases). V was cut by 8 bases and J by 2 bases, with 16 bases left in between. Germline V gene lookup returns CDR1 MDHEN and CDR2 SYDVKM. The CDR3 runs to 14 residues. The CDR3 protein is CASGEWTTTYEQYF. In DNA form, the CDR3 reads TGTGCCAGCGGAGAATGGACTACGACCTACGAGCAGTACTTC.

This clone was detected only once. The chain recombines TRBV5-1 with TRBJ2-6; D tentatively fits TRBD1 or TRBD2 (5 bases each). The CDR3 has 16 amino acids. V lost 3 bases to trimming and J lost 3 bases, with 13 bases between them. Germline V CDR1 and CDR2: SGHRS, YFSETQ. The CDR3 coding sequence is TGCGCCAGCAGCTGGGGGTATGTCCATGGGGCCAACGTCCTGACTTTC. This codes for CASSWGYVHGANVLTF.

The rearrangement links TRBV7-2 to TRBJ1-4; D is possibly TRBD1 (6 bases). Trimming took off 1 base at V and 6 bases at J, with 15 bases between the two ends. The CDR3 is 16 amino acids. CDR1 and CDR2 (germline): SGHTA, FQGNSA. As DNA, the CDR3 is TGTGCCAGCAGCTTAGGATTCGGGGGGCAAGATGAAAAACTGTTTTTT. Residues: CASSLGFGGQDEKLFF.

DNA of the CDR3: TGTGCCAGCAGCCCCCTGGGACTAGGCACAGATACGCAGTATTTT. Amino acid sequence: CASSPLGLGTDTQYF. The chain joins TRBV7-9 to TRBJ2-3, with TRBD2 identical over 8 bases. CDR3 size: 15 residues. V was pared by 5 bases and J by 1 base, with 5 bases of the junction left unmatched. Germline V gene lookup returns CDR1 SEHNR and CDR2 FQNEAQ (reference sequence).

This chain links TRBV10-3 with TRBJ1-4, with D perhaps TRBD1 (6 bases). The CDR3 runs to 14 residues. CDR1 is ENHRY and CDR2 is SYGVKD in the germline V gene. Between the trimmed V and J ends, which lost 3 bases and 1 base, there was a span of 6 bases. The CDR3 is CAISEQGTNEKLFF. As DNA, the CDR3 is TGTGCCATCAGTGAACAGGGAACTAATGAAAAACTGTTTTTT.

This clone is a singleton in its sample. The V and J genes are TRBV6-5 and TRBJ1-5, with a weak D call TRBD1 (5 bases). Germline values: CDR1 MNHEY, CDR2 SVGAGI. The CDR3 covers 15 residues. V was shortened by 7 bases and J by 2 bases, with 15 bases between the two germline ends. The CDR3 DNA reads as TGTGCCAGCAACCCGGGGGGATCCCGCAATCAGCCCCAGCATTTT. Protein sequence: CASNPGGSRNQPQHF.

A remark on this clone: Other DNA sequences from this sample encode an identical CDR3 as well. This chain connects TRBV20-1 to TRBJ2-5; D gene unclear. CDR3 length equals 10 residues. The ends were cut back, 5 bases at V and 5 bases at J, with 6 bases in the middle. CDR1 and CDR2 (germline): DFQATT, SNEGSKA (reference sequence). The CDR3 nucleotides read TGCAGTGCTCCGAGGGAGACCCAGTACTTC. It codes for CSAPRETQYF.

This clone has only a few counts. This chain joins TRBV29-1 and TRBJ2-1, with D maybe TRBD1 (5 bases). V was clipped by 6 bases and J by 4 bases, with 10 bases between them. Germline V lookup: CDR1 SQVTM, CDR2 ANQGSEA. The CDR3 contains 12 residues. The CDR3 DNA reads as TGCAGCGTGACAGACAAGTACAATGAGCAGTTCTTC. Its translation: CSVTDKYNEQFF.

V gene TRBV7-2 combines with J gene TRBJ2-3; TRBD2 matches at 15 bases. CDR1 is SGHTA, CDR2 FQGNSA, per germline. The length of the CDR3 is 18 residues. With V trimmed by 5 bases and J by 5 bases, 11 bases remained unmatched. The CDR3 loop is CASSRGLAGGPRGDTQYF. CDR3 bases: TGTGCCAGCAGCCGCGGACTAGCGGGAGGGCCTAGGGGAGATACGCAGTATTTT.

V usage is TRBV12-5 and J usage is TRBJ1-1, with a tentative D call TRBD1 (5 bases). Germline CDR1 LGHNT, CDR2 FRNRAP. V lost 3 bases and J lost 0, with 20 bases in between. CDR3 length: 18 amino acids. The CDR3 coding sequence is TGTGCTAGTGGTTTAGGGGCTAAGATGCCAGCTATGAACACTGAAGCTTTCTTT. Amino acids: CASGLGAKMPAMNTEAFF. Looking up the rest from reference TRBV12-5 and TRBJ1-1 gives the full variable domain: DARVTQTPRHKVTEMGQEVTMRCQPILGHNTVFWYRQTMMQGLELLAYFRNRAPLDDSGMPKDRFSAEMPDATLATLKIQPSEPRDSAVYFCASGLGAKMPAMNTEAFFGQGTRLTVV.

The chain has TRBV10-3 and TRBJ2-3, with D unresolved. This CDR3 region has 15 residues. CDR1 and CDR2 (germline): ENHRY, SYGVKD. The V and J ends lost 2 bases and 3 bases respectively, with 12 bases between them. Here the CDR3 DNA reads TGTGCCATCAGTGAGGGTTCAGCAGCAACAGATACGCAGTATTTT. Translated: CAISEGSAATDTQYF.

V gene TRBV6-4 combines with J gene TRBJ1-1, with D perhaps matching TRBD1 (5 bases). Trimming left V 2 bases short and J 5 bases short, with 9 bases between. Germline values: CDR1 MRHNA, CDR2 SNTAGT. CDR3 length: 13 amino acids. The CDR3, as DNA: TGTGCCAGCAGTGACGGGGGAGTTACTGAAGCTTTCTTT. This codes for CASSDGGVTEAFF.

This chain uses TRBV11-2 with TRBJ2-7; no reliable D call. The CDR3 is made up of 14 amino acids. Germline V CDR1 and CDR2: SGHAT, FQNNGV. Deletions cut 4 bases from V and 3 bases from J, with 13 bases between. CDR3 amino acids: CASSSSTTYYEQYF. CDR3 coding DNA: TGTGCCAGCAGCTCGAGTACGACATACTACGAGCAGTACTTC.

The chain employs TRBV10-3 and TRBJ2-5; 10 nucleotides match TRBD1. J lost 4 bases, V lost 0 bases, and 2 bases had no gene match. In germline, CDR1 is ENHRY, CDR2 SYGVKD. CDR3 size: 15 residues. The CDR3 sequence is CAISESRTGGETQYF. The CDR3 coding sequence is TGTGCCATCAGTGAGTCTAGGACAGGGGGAGAGACCCAGTACTTC.

The chain has TRBV5-1 and TRBJ2-5; no reliable D call. Trimming removed 2 bases from V and 5 bases from J, with 13 bases in between. The CDR3 is 14 residues long. The V gene's germline CDR1 is SGHRS and CDR2 YFSETQ. In DNA form, the CDR3 reads TGCGCCAGCAGCTTAGGTGACCACGGGGAGACCCAGTACTTC. Translating it yields CASSLGDHGETQYF.

Points on this clone: Other DNA sequences in the sample encode the same CDR3. V usage is TRBV6-1 and J usage is TRBJ2-7; 9 nucleotides line up with TRBD1. Germline V lookup: CDR1 MNHNS, CDR2 SASEGT. V lost 9 bases, J lost 6 bases, and 3 bases stayed unmatched. The CDR3 covers 11 residues. This CDR3 reads CASTDRGEQYF. The CDR3 coding sequence is TGTGCCAGTACGGACAGGGGCGAGCAGTACTTC.

The chain recombines TRBV5-6 with TRBJ2-2; D unclear. There are 15 residues in the CDR3. Trimming removed 2 bases at V and 0 bases at J, with 8 bases between. The germline V gene encodes CDR1 SGHDT and CDR2 YYEEEE. CDR3 amino acids: CASSFWGTNTGELFF. The CDR3 DNA follows: TGTGCCAGCAGCTTTTGGGGAACGAACACCGGGGAGCTGTTTTTT. Full variable domain (remainder filled in from reference TRBV5-6 and TRBJ2-2): DAGVTQSPTHLIKTRGQQVTLRCSPKSGHDTVSWYQQALGQGPQFIFQYYEEEERQRGNFPDRFSGHQFPNYSSELNVNALLLGDSALYLCASSFWGTNTGELFFGEGSRLTVL.

This chain links TRBV6-5 with TRBJ1-6; D gene unclear. V lost 7 bases and J 8 bases, leaving 12 bases between the germline ends. CDR3 length equals 13 residues. From germline, CDR1 is MNHEY and CDR2 SVGAGI. The CDR3 DNA follows: TGTGCCAGCACTCCTCGGTTTGATTCACCCCTCCACTTT. It is translated as CASTPRFDSPLHF.

The chain is built from TRBV2 and TRBJ1-5; maybe TRBD1 (6 bases). CDR3 length equals 14 residues. The V end was cut by 6 bases, the J end by 4 bases, with 13 bases between. The V gene's germline CDR1 is SNHLY and CDR2 FYNNEI. The CDR3 region has the DNA TGTGCCAGCAGCGAGGACAGCATTAATCAGCCCCAGCATTTT. Protein: CASSEDSINQPQHF.

The genes are TRBV29-1 and TRBJ2-1, with D possibly being TRBD1 (5 bases). The length of the CDR3 is 13 residues. V was pared by 4 bases and J by 2 bases, with 9 bases between. CDR1 and CDR2 from the germline V gene are SQVTM and ANQGSEA. The DNA of the CDR3 is TGCAGCGTTGGTTACAGGCCCTACAATGAGCAGTTCTTC. Protein sequence: CSVGYRPYNEQFF.

CDR3 DNA sequence: TGTGCCAGCAGTCAACTAGACAGCTATGGCTACACCTTC. Protein sequence: CASSQLDSYGYTF. V usage is TRBV25-1 and J usage is TRBJ1-2; TRBD1 might be the D (5 bases). The V end was cut by 5 bases, the J end by 4 bases, with 11 bases between. CDR3 length: 13 residues. Per the germline V gene, CDR1 is MGHDK and CDR2 is SYGVNS.

The chain employs TRBV2 and TRBJ2-1, with D possibly TRBD1 on 5 matching bases. V was shortened by 8 bases and J by 7 bases, with 12 bases between the two germline ends. Looked up from germline, CDR1 is SNHLY and CDR2 is FYNNEI. CDR3 length: 12 amino acids. The CDR3 is CASCQGWNEQFF. CDR3 sequence (DNA): TGTGCCAGCTGCCAGGGTTGGAATGAGCAGTTCTTC.